The next 28 T cell receptor beta chains were all read from a single sample in a study of cytomegalovirus exposure and HLA in healthy donors. 60 Vbeta and 13 Jbeta primers were used in PCR. The table came from immunoSEQ multiplex PCR; TCRdb's copy has only in-frame clones and leaves some out. The table lists fewer than 200,000 clones, roughly 90% of them singletons. Sequencing was done on a sample of PBMCs. The source is a girl younger than two in good health and CMV-seronegative.

V and J are TRBV9 and TRBJ2-3, with D possibly being TRBD2 (6 bases). Trimming stripped 3 bases from V and 2 bases from J, with 10 bases between. This CDR3 comprises 14 residues. Germline V gives CDR1 SGDLS, CDR2 YYNGEE. The CDR3 is CASSDGGLTDTQYF. The CDR3 DNA sequence: TGTGCCAGCAGCGACGGGGGACTCACAGATACGCAGTATTTT.

V usage is TRBV30 and J usage is TRBJ1-1; 7 bases match TRBD1. The CDR3 contains 14 residues. Per germline, CDR1 GTSNPN and CDR2 SVGIG (reference sequence). V dropped 4 bases and J dropped 7; count of bases not matched to a gene: 12. The CDR3 bases are TGTGCCTGGACCATCCCTCGGGGACAGCATGAAGCTTTCTTT. Protein product: CAWTIPRGQHEAFF.

This sequence joins TRBV5-1 and TRBJ2-7; TRBD1 aligns across 8 bases. In germline, CDR1 is SGHRS, CDR2 YFSETQ. Trimming cost V 4 bases and J 5 bases; bases outside gene matches: 8. This CDR3 comprises 14 residues. The CDR3 region has the DNA TGCGCCAGCAGCAATCAATCGACAGGGGACGAGCAGTACTTC. Protein: CASSNQSTGDEQYF.

This clone was seen a few times. This chain joins TRBV23-1 and TRBJ2-7, with 9 bases lining up with TRBD1. TRBV23-1 is an ORF, with its function uncertain. Trimming removed 0 bases from V and 1 base from J; junction bases left unmatched: 7. This CDR3 comprises 17 residues. CDR3 in amino acids: CASSQSIHGTGSYEQYF. In DNA form, the CDR3 reads TGCGCCAGCAGTCAATCCATTCACGGGACAGGGTCCTACGAGCAGTACTTC.

The chain joins TRBV6-1 to TRBJ2-1; D not resolved. From germline, CDR1 is MNHNS and CDR2 SASEGT. CDR3 length: 15 amino acids. Trimming took off 10 bases at V and 2 bases at J, with 18 bases between the two ends. DNA for the CDR3: TGTGCCACCCTCGACTGGCAAGAGACCTACAATGAGCAGTTCTTC. It is translated as CATLDWQETYNEQFF.

The chain couples TRBV18 to TRBJ2-1; the match to TRBD1 covers 8 bases. CDR1 is KGHSH and CDR2 is LQKENI in the germline V gene. Unmatched junction bases numbered 7, after V lost 2 bases and J lost 7 bases. CDR3 size: 15 residues. DNA for the CDR3: TGTGCCAGCTCACCATACGGACAGGGTACAAATGAGCAGTTCTTC. Amino acids: CASSPYGQGTNEQFF.

The chain couples TRBV7-3 to TRBJ1-2; 8 bases fit TRBD1. V dropped 5 bases and J dropped 4; count of bases not matched to a gene: 9. CDR1 and CDR2 from the germline V gene are SGHTA and FQGTGA. The CDR3 loop spans 15 amino acids. CDR3 bases: TGTGCCAGCAGCGATACAGGGGGAGGTGGCTATGGCTACACCTTC. Its protein product is CASSDTGGGGYGYTF.

J is TRBJ2-5 and V is TRBV27; D perhaps matches TRBD2 (6 bases). The J call may not be correct, given that the DNA end is closer to TRBJ2-7. CDR3 size: 16 residues. Germline lookup yields CDR1 MNHEY and CDR2 SMNVEV (reference sequence). The DNA of the CDR3 is TGTGCCAGCAGTTTATTCGGGGGATCCCCCCTAAGCGAGCAGTACTTC. Protein: CASSLFGGSPLSEQYF.

CDR3 in amino acids: CASSVTGSLDPYEQYF. CDR3 in DNA: TGTGCCAGCAGTGTCACAGGGAGCCTCGATCCCTACGAGCAGTACTTC. V is TRBV27 and J is TRBJ2-7, with D possibly matching TRBD1 (6 bases). Germline V gene sequence: CDR1 MNHEY, CDR2 SMNVEV (reference sequence). This CDR3 has 16 residues. Trimming stripped 5 bases from V and 2 bases from J, with 19 bases between.

The chain is built from TRBV6-6 and TRBJ2-4; TRBD1 agrees at 7 bases. The CDR3 covers 16 residues. Germline CDR1 and CDR2: MNHNY and SVGAGI (reference sequence). With V trimmed by 0 bases and J by 0 bases, 2 bases remained unmatched. The CDR3 DNA sequence: TGTGCCAGCAGTTACTCCCAGGGGGTAGCCAAAAACATTCAGTACTTC. This codes for CASSYSQGVAKNIQYF.

The chain recombines TRBV2 with TRBJ2-6, with TRBD2 as a possible D gene (6 bases). The CDR3 is 14 residues long. V gave up 6 bases and J gave up 4 bases, with 10 bases separating them. Germline CDR1 SNHLY, CDR2 FYNNEI. The CDR3 DNA follows: TGTGCCAGCAGAGGCGGGGTCGGGGCCAACGTCCTGACTTTC. Translating gives CASRGGVGANVLTF.

The CDR3 nucleotides read TGTGCCAGCTCACGGCCGGGGACAGATACGCAGTATTTT. Its protein is CASSRPGTDTQYF. The V and J genes are TRBV18 and TRBJ2-3; possibly TRBD2 for D (5 bases). Germline values: CDR1 KGHSH, CDR2 LQKENI. The CDR3 runs 13 residues. V dropped 4 bases and J dropped 3 bases, with 8 bases sitting between them. Filled out from reference TRBV18 and TRBJ2-3, the complete variable domain reads NAGVMQNPRHLVRRRGQEARLRCSPMKGHSHVYWYRQLPEEGLKFMVYLQKENIIDESGMPKERFSAEFPKEGPSILRIQQVVRGDSAAYFCASSRPGTDTQYFGPGTRLTVL.

This chain connects TRBV6-1 to TRBJ1-1; D unresolved. The CDR3 totals 13 residues. From germline, CDR1 is MNHNS and CDR2 SASEGT. V lost 0 bases and J 7 bases, leaving 9 bases between the germline ends. The CDR3 nucleotides are TGTGCCAGCAGTGAAGCCCACTTATTTGAAGCTTTCTTT. Translating it yields CASSEAHLFEAFF.

This clone has just a few counts. The rearrangement links TRBV11-2 to TRBJ2-2; TRBD2 matches at 13 bases. With V trimmed by 5 bases and J by 4 bases, 7 bases remained unmatched. The CDR3 spans 17 residues. Germline CDR1 is SGHAT and CDR2 is FQNNGV. The CDR3 sequence: CASSPGLAGVRTGELFF. The CDR3 bases are TGTGCCAGCAGCCCTGGACTAGCGGGAGTGCGCACCGGGGAGCTGTTTTTT.

The V gene is TRBV2, the J gene TRBJ2-1; 10 nucleotides match TRBD2. CDR1 SNHLY and CDR2 FYNNEI come from the germline V gene. The trim removed 4 bases at V and 7 bases at J, leaving 13 bases unmatched. The CDR3 is made up of 17 amino acids. CDR3 sequence reads: CASSGASGSPPWNEQFF. The DNA for the CDR3 is TGTGCCAGCAGTGGGGCTAGCGGGAGCCCTCCTTGGAATGAGCAGTTCTTC.

The rearrangement joins TRBV9 to TRBJ2-1; 7 bases fit TRBD2. This CDR3 has 15 amino acids. Germline V gene sequence: CDR1 SGDLS, CDR2 YYNGEE. With 0 bases clipped from V and 4 bases from J, the junction kept 4 bases outside the gene matches. The CDR3 nucleotides read TGTGCCAGCAGCGTAGCAGCGGGATGGTACAATGAGCAGTTCTTC. This encodes CASSVAAGWYNEQFF. Using reference TRBV9 and TRBJ2-1 for the parts outside the CDR3, the full variable domain is DSGVTQTPKHLITATGQRVTLRCSPRSGDLSVYWYQQSLDQGLQFLIQYYNGEERAKGNILERFSAQQFPDLHSELNLSSLELGDSALYFCASSVAAGWYNEQFFGPGTRLTVL.

The chain joins TRBV5-1 to TRBJ2-1; possibly TRBD2 for D (6 bases). The CDR3 is 12 residues long. Trimming stripped 7 bases from V and 8 bases from J, with 13 bases between. Germline CDR1 SGHRS, CDR2 YFSETQ. CDR3 nucleotides: TGCGCCAGCCGGGAGTCGGGAGATGAGCAGTTCTTC. Its translation: CASRESGDEQFF.

This clone was seen only once. V is TRBV4-2 and J is TRBJ2-4; 8 bases are shared with TRBD1. Per the germline V gene, CDR1 is LGHNA and CDR2 is YNFKEQ. The CDR3 sequence is 18 residues long. V trimming: 1 base; J trimming: 2 bases; junction bases outside the gene matches: 10. The CDR3 here is CASSQGTTGEFPKNIQYF. In DNA form, the CDR3 reads TGTGCCAGCAGCCAAGGAACGACAGGGGAGTTTCCCAAAAACATTCAGTACTTC.

This clone was counted a single time. V is TRBV7-2 and J is TRBJ2-3; 10 bases agree with TRBD1. CDR1 is SGHTA, CDR2 FQGNSA, per germline. Trimming took 1 base from V and 7 from J; bases not matched to a gene: 8. The length of the CDR3 is 16 residues. For the CDR3, the DNA is TGTGCCAGCAGCTTAGTGCCCGGACAGGGGGGAAATACGCAGTATTTT. Its translation: CASSLVPGQGGNTQYF.

The V and J genes are TRBV5-1 and TRBJ1-2, with D perhaps TRBD1 (6 bases). The CDR3 totals 16 residues. Germline lookup yields CDR1 SGHRS and CDR2 YFSETQ. V was trimmed by 4 bases and J by 3 bases, leaving 19 bases between them. CDR3 in amino acids: CASSSTGTPSDYGYTF. CDR3 DNA: TGCGCCAGCAGCAGTACCGGGACACCGAGCGACTATGGCTACACCTTC.

The V call is TRBV5-8, the J call TRBJ2-3; a weak D match, TRBD1 (5 bases). The CDR3 totals 15 residues. Between the trimmed V and J ends, which lost 0 bases and 2 bases, there was a span of 10 bases. The germline V gene encodes CDR1 SGHTS and CDR2 YDEGEE. CDR3 nucleotides: TGTGCCAGCAGCTTGGTAGGGGATGACACAGATACGCAGTATTTT. Translated: CASSLVGDDTDTQYF.

V usage is TRBV5-5 and J usage is TRBJ2-7, with 10 bases fitting TRBD1. V trimming: 3 bases; J trimming: 0 bases; junction bases outside the gene matches: 3. CDR3 length: 15 amino acids. CDR1 and CDR2 (germline): SGHKS, YYEKEE (reference sequence). CDR3 loop: CASSWGTGASYEQYF. In nucleotides, the CDR3 is TGTGCCAGCAGCTGGGGGACAGGGGCCTCCTACGAGCAGTACTTC.

The chain recombines TRBV6-5 with TRBJ2-3; 9 bases are shared with TRBD2. There are 15 residues in the CDR3. Trimming cost V 8 bases and J 3 bases; bases outside gene matches: 9. In germline, CDR1 is MNHEY, CDR2 SVGAGI. CDR3 DNA sequence: TGTGCCAGCCGACACCTTCTAGCGGGAACAGATACGCAGTATTTT. Protein product: CASRHLLAGTDTQYF.

The chain carries TRBV5-5 and TRBJ2-7, with D perhaps TRBD2 (5 bases). Germline V gene sequence: CDR1 SGHKS, CDR2 YYEKEE (reference sequence). The V end lost 3 bases, the J end lost 4 bases, and 8 bases lay between the germline ends. CDR3 length equals 12 residues. The CDR3 sequence: CASSSPGYEQYF. CDR3 coding DNA: TGTGCCAGCAGCTCCCCGGGGTACGAGCAGTACTTC.

The J gene is TRBJ2-7, the V gene TRBV7-9; D is uncertain. This CDR3 spans 13 amino acids. The V and J ends lost 5 bases and 1 base respectively, with 9 bases between them. The germline CDR1 and CDR2 sequences are SEHNR and FQNEAQ (reference sequence). The chain's CDR3 is CASSLTASYEQYF. In DNA form, the CDR3 reads TGTGCCAGCAGCCTAACAGCTTCCTACGAGCAGTACTTC.

V gene TRBV5-1 combines with J gene TRBJ2-1; no definite D call. CDR1 and CDR2 from the germline V gene are SGHRS and YFSETQ. This CDR3 is 13 amino acids long. V lost 3 bases to trimming and J lost 6 bases, with 10 bases between them. DNA for the CDR3: TGCGCCAGCAGCTGGTACAGTTTCAATGAGCAGTTCTTC. The encoded protein is CASSWYSFNEQFF.

V gene TRBV6-5 combines with J gene TRBJ2-7, with 12 bases fitting TRBD2. Per the germline V gene, CDR1 is MNHEY and CDR2 is SVGAGI. This CDR3 has 15 amino acids. V lost 3 bases, J lost 4 bases, and 4 bases stayed unmatched. The CDR3 sequence: CASSYTSGRSYEQYF. The CDR3, as DNA: TGTGCCAGCAGTTATACTAGCGGGAGGTCATACGAGCAGTACTTC.

The V gene is TRBV9, the J gene TRBJ1-5; D might be TRBD1 (5 bases). Trimming shortened V by 1 base and J by 6 bases, and 11 bases separated the two germline ends. The CDR3 covers 14 residues. Per germline, CDR1 SGDLS and CDR2 YYNGEE. This CDR3 reads CASSVRGAGQPQHF. DNA of the CDR3: TGTGCCAGCAGCGTACGTGGGGCTGGTCAGCCCCAGCATTTT.